This T cell receptor beta chain is drawn from a study of vaccination effects on CD4 cells after COVID-19. Findings and caveats of the study: The study dataset contains few convalescent patients and includes no early post-infection timepoints. Marked contraction was observed in infection-induced and vaccine-induced clones late after vaccination.

CD4+ T cells were isolated after about eleven days of culture. Libraries were prepared by immunoSEQ multiplex PCR; TCRdb keeps only in-frame clonotypes and omits some of them. The repertoire holds 50,000 or so clones, around 63% seen once, with nearly 5.5% in the top ten. This CDR3 has 13 amino acids. V was pared by 1 base and J by 6 bases, with 9 bases between. CDR1 LGHDT and CDR2 YNNKEL come from the germline V gene (reference sequence). Details on this clone: The antigen remains undetermined.

V and J are TRBV3-1 (or the pseudogene TRBV3-2) and TRBJ1-2; D is perhaps TRBD1 (5 bases). The sequencing here drew on CD4+ T cells from PBMCs cultured without peptide, taken before COVID-19 vaccination. The sequence was obtained from a human donor who received a COVID-19 vaccine. CDR3 amino acids: CASSQGQGDGYTF. In DNA form, the CDR3 reads TGTGCCAGCAGCCAAGGTCAAGGGGATGGCTACACCTTC.